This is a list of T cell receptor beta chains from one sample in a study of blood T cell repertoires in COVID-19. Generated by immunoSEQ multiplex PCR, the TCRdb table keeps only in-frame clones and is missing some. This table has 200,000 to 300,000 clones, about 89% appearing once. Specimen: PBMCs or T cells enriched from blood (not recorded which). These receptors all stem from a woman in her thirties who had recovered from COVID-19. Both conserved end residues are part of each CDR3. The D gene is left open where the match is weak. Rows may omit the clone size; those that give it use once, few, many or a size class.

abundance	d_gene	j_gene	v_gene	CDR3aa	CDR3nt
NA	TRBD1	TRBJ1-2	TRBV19	CASSPDPQGGSYTF	TGTGCCAGTAGTCCCGATCCTCAGGGGGGCAGCTACACCTTC
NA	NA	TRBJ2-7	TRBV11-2	CASRDLRGYEQYF	TGTGCCAGCAGAGATTTGCGGGGCTACGAGCAGTACTTC
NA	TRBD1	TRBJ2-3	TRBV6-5	CASRDRGSADTQYF	TGTGCCAGCAGAGACAGGGGTAGTGCAGATACGCAGTATTTT
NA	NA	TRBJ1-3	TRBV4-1	CASSQEGTSNSGNTIYF	TGCGCCAGCAGCCAAGAGGGCACCAGCAACTCTGGAAACACCATATATTTT
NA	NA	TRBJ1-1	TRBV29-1	CSGLLNTEAFF	TGCAGCGGGCTCCTGAACACTGAAGCTTTCTTT
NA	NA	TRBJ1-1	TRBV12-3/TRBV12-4	CASRGPYTEAFF	TGTGCCAGCAGGGGGCCCTACACTGAAGCTTTCTTT
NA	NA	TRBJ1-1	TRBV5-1	CASGVNFRVGGTEAFF	TGCGCCAGCGGAGTTAACTTCAGGGTCGGCGGCACTGAAGCTTTCTTT
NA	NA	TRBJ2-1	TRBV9	CASSDQGMSYNEQFF	TGTGCCAGCAGCGATCAGGGTATGTCCTACAATGAGCAGTTCTTC
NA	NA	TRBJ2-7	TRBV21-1	CASSKADSSYEQYF	TGTGCCAGCAGCAAAGCGGACAGCTCCTACGAGCAGTACTTC
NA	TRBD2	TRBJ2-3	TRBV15	CATSRGETSGSTDTQYF	TGTGCCACCAGCAGAGGGGAGACTAGCGGGAGCACAGATACGCAGTATTTT
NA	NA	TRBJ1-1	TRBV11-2	CASNTVSGWTEAFF	TGTGCCAGCAATACCGTATCAGGTTGGACTGAAGCTTTCTTT
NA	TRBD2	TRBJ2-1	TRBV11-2	CASSHGTSGYNEQFF	TGTGCCAGCAGCCACGGGACTAGCGGTTACAATGAGCAGTTCTTC
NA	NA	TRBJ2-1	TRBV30	CAWSVGGHEQFF	TGTGCCTGGAGTGTAGGGGGTCATGAGCAGTTCTTC
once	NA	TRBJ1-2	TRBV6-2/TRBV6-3	CASSYSSPRGGGYTF	TGTGCCAGCAGTTACTCGTCGCCAAGGGGTGGTGGCTACACCTTC
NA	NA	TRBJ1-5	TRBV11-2	CASTGGQPQHF	TGTGCCAGCACAGGAGGGCAGCCCCAGCATTTT
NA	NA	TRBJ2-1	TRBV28	CASSLGSGYNEQFF	TGTGCCAGCAGTTTGGGATCGGGGTACAATGAGCAGTTCTTC
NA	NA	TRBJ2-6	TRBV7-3	CASSLLTGANVLTF	TGTGCCAGCAGCCTACTGACTGGCGCCAACGTCCTGACTTTC
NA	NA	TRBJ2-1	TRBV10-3	CAISESEETYNEQFF	TGTGCCATCAGTGAAAGTGAGGAGACCTACAATGAGCAGTTCTTC
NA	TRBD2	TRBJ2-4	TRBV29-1	CSVEGGLAGGPDIQYF	TGCAGCGTTGAAGGCGGACTAGCGGGAGGGCCGGACATTCAGTACTTC
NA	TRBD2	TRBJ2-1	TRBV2	CASTPGLGFPEQFF	TGTGCCAGCACCCCGGGACTAGGGTTCCCTGAGCAGTTCTTC
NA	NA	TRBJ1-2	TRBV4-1	CASSQGGGGAHYGYTF	TGCGCCAGCAGCCAAGGCGGAGGGGGGGCACACTATGGCTACACCTTC
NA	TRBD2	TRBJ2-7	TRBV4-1	CASSQDLLAENYEQYF	TGCGCCAGCAGCCAAGATCTCCTAGCGGAAAACTACGAGCAGTACTTC
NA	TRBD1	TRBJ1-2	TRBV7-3	CASSRDRSNYGYTF	TGTGCCAGCAGCCGGGACAGATCTAACTATGGCTACACCTTC
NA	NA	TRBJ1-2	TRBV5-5	CASSLSTGTGGGYTF	TGTGCCAGCAGCCTTTCAACCGGGACGGGAGGTGGCTACACCTTC
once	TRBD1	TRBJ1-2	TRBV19	CASNPYTRQGTGYGYTF	TGTGCCAGTAACCCTTACACAAGACAGGGAACAGGCTATGGCTACACCTTC
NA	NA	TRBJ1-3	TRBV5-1	CASSWGGRVLSGNTIYF	TGCGCCAGCAGCTGGGGCGGGAGGGTTCTCTCTGGAAACACCATATATTTT
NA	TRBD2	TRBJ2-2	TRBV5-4	CASSLGAGVTGELFF	TGTGCCAGCAGCTTGGGTGCGGGGGTGACCGGGGAGCTGTTTTTT
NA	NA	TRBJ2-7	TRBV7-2	CASSLDSNTYEQYF	TGTGCCAGCAGCTTAGACAGCAACACCTACGAGCAGTACTTC
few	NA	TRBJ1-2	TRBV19	CASTVPGQSRFGYTF	TGTGCCAGTACCGTACCGGGACAATCCCGGTTTGGCTACACCTTC
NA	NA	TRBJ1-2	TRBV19	CASSRPGQSLSYGYTF	TGTGCCAGTAGTAGGCCCGGACAGAGCCTGTCCTATGGCTACACCTTC
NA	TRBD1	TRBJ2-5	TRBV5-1	CASSYGQGTYGGTQYF	TGCGCCAGCAGCTACGGACAGGGAACATACGGCGGGACCCAGTACTTC
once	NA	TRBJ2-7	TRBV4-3	CASSQEVGLAGPTYEQYF	TGCGCCAGCAGCCAAGAGGTTGGGCTGGCGGGACCAACCTACGAGCAGTACTTC
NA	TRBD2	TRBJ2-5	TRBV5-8	CASSSGGLAGGAYQETQYF	TGTGCCAGCAGCTCCGGGGGACTAGCGGGAGGCGCATACCAAGAGACCCAGTACTTC
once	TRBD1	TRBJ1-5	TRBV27	CASSLTGKRINQPQHF	TGTGCCAGCAGCCTGACAGGGAAGCGTATCAATCAGCCCCAGCATTTT
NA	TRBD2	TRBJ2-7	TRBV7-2	CASSLDSGSSYEQYF	TGTGCCAGCAGCTTAGACAGCGGGAGCTCCTACGAGCAGTACTTC
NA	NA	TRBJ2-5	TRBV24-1	CATSRSERGETQYF	TGTGCCACCAGTCGAAGTGAACGGGGGGAGACCCAGTACTTC
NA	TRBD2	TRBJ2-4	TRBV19	CASSIGGKNIQYF	TGTGCCAGTAGTATCGGGGGGAAAAACATTCAGTACTTC
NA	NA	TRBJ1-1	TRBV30	CAWSRGGTEAFF	TGTGCCTGGAGCAGGGGAGGGACTGAAGCTTTCTTT
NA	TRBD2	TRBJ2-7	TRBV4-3	CASSQDRLAGAYEQYF	TGCGCCAGCAGCCAAGATCGGCTAGCGGGAGCCTACGAGCAGTACTTC
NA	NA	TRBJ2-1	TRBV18	CASSPASANEQFF	TGTGCCAGCTCACCAGCCAGCGCCAATGAGCAGTTCTTC
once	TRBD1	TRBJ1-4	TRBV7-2	CASSLGDRRNEKLFF	TGTGCCAGCAGCTTAGGGGACAGAAGAAATGAAAAACTGTTTTTT
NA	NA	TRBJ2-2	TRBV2	CASRVSWVGGKGRAGELFF	TGTGCCAGCAGGGTCTCATGGGTTGGCGGGAAGGGAAGGGCCGGGGAGCTGTTTTTT
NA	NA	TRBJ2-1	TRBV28	CASSLFRVGNEQFF	TGTGCCAGCAGTTTATTCAGGGTCGGGAATGAGCAGTTCTTC
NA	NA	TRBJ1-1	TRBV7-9	CASSLVGQFEAFF	TGTGCCAGCAGCTTAGTGGGGCAGTTTGAAGCTTTCTTT
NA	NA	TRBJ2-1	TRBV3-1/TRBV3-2	CASSQEAREQFF	TGTGCCAGCAGCCAAGAGGCACGTGAGCAGTTCTTC
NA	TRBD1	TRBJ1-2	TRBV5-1	CASSTSGTELYGYTF	TGCGCCAGCAGCACTTCCGGGACAGAACTCTATGGCTACACCTTC
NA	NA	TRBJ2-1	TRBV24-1	CATSDFGAKGPYNEQFF	TGTGCCACCAGCGATTTTGGGGCGAAGGGGCCCTACAATGAGCAGTTCTTC
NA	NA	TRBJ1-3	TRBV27	CASSPRVSESGNTIYF	TGTGCCAGCAGTCCCAGGGTTTCGGAGTCTGGAAACACCATATATTTT
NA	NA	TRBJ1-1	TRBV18	CASSPGALMNTEAFF	TGTGCCAGCTCACCAGGCGCACTAATGAACACTGAAGCTTTCTTT
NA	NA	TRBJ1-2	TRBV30	CACQSGPLGGYTF	TGTGCCTGTCAATCAGGGCCCCTAGGAGGCTACACCTTC
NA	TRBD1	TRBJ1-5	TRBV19	CASSILTGGGYSNQPQHF	TGTGCCAGTAGTATCCTGACAGGGGGGGGGTATAGCAATCAGCCCCAGCATTTT
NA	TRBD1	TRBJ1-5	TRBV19	CASSIGDSYNQPQHF	TGTGCCAGTAGTATAGGGGACAGCTACAATCAGCCCCAGCATTTT
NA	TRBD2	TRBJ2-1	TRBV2	CASRLGTSGYNEQFF	TGTGCCAGCAGGTTGGGGACTAGCGGCTACAATGAGCAGTTCTTC